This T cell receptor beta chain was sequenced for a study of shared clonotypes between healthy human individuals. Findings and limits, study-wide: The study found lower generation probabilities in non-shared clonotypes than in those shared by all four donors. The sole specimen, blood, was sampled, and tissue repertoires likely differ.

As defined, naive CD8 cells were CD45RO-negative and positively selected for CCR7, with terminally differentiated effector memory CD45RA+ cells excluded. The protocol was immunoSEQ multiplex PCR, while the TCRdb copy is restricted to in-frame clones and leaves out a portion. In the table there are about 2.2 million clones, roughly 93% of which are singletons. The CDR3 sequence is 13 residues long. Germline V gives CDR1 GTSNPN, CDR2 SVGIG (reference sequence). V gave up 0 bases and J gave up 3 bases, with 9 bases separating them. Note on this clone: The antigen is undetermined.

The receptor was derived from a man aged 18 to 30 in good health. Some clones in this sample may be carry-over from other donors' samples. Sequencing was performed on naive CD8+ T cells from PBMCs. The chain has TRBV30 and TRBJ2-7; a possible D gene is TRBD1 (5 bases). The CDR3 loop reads CAWSVSDNYEQYF. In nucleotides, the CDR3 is TGTGCCTGGAGTGTATCGGACAACTACGAGCAGTACTTC.